A single sample is the source of the 25 T cell receptor beta chains below, sequenced in a study of T cell changes during pregnancy in multiple sclerosis. Clones were read by immunoSEQ multiplex PCR, and TCRdb kept only the in-frame ones, dropping some. This table holds tens of thousands of clones, 94% found once. The specimen comprised peripheral blood, sampled in the second trimester of pregnancy. The receptors were gathered from a female donor in good health, enrolled as a control in a pregnancy study.

The genes are TRBV2 and TRBJ1-5; D remains ambiguous. The V end lost 4 bases, the J end lost 0 bases, and 10 bases lay between the germline ends. CDR3 length: 15 amino acids. Germline CDR1 and CDR2: SNHLY and FYNNEI. The CDR3: CASSGTDYSNQPQHF. The CDR3 DNA reads as TGTGCCAGCAGTGGGACCGACTATAGCAATCAGCCCCAGCATTTT.

This chain links TRBV14 with TRBJ1-2; 7 positions match TRBD1. This CDR3 has 15 amino acids. The V segment lost 6 bases and the J segment 4 bases; nucleotides outside the gene matches: 11. The germline CDR1 and CDR2 sequences are SGHDN and FVKESK. CDR3: CASSHRTGELYGYTF. The DNA for the CDR3 is TGTGCCAGCAGTCATCGGACAGGAGAGCTCTATGGCTACACCTTC.

The chain carries TRBV15 and TRBJ1-3; D ambiguous. Trimming took 1 base from V and 1 from J, leaving 11 bases between them. The CDR3 is 16 residues long. Germline V lookup: CDR1 LNHNV, CDR2 YYDKDF (reference sequence). This chain's CDR3 is CATSRVQASSGNTIYF. The CDR3 coding sequence is TGTGCCACCAGCAGAGTGCAGGCGTCTTCTGGAAACACCATATATTTT.

The V gene is TRBV6-5, the J gene TRBJ1-1; D is ambiguous. The germline V gene has CDR1 MNHEY and CDR2 SVGAGI. CDR3 length: 14 amino acids. V lost 6 bases and J lost 1, with 12 bases in between. The CDR3 here is CASSPVDKNTEAFF. Written as DNA, the CDR3 is TGTGCCAGCAGCCCCGTCGACAAGAACACTGAAGCTTTCTTT.

The chain links TRBV7-2 to TRBJ1-3; 11 positions agree with TRBD1. CDR3 length: 15 residues. After removal of 4 bases from V and 6 bases from J, the junction contained 5 bases not matched to a gene. Germline-derived CDR1 and CDR2 are SGHTA and FQGNSA. As DNA, the CDR3 is TGTGCCAGCAGCTGGACAGGGGGCGGTGAAAACACCATATATTTT. Amino acids: CASSWTGGGENTIYF.

This clone showed up just once. J is TRBJ1-2 and V is TRBV4-2, with D uncertain. V lost 1 base and J lost 1, with 10 bases in between. The CDR3 runs 15 residues. Per germline, CDR1 LGHNA and CDR2 YNFKEQ. The CDR3 coding sequence is TGTGCCAGCAGCCAAGGTCAGGCCTTTAACTATGGCTACACCTTC. Translation: CASSQGQAFNYGYTF.

This clone has only a few counts. This CDR3 reads CASHGQGNQPQHF. CDR3 nucleotides: TGTGCCAGTCACGGACAGGGCAATCAGCCCCAGCATTTT. The chain employs TRBV28 and TRBJ1-5; TRBD1 agrees at 7 bases. The CDR3 totals 13 residues. After removal of 9 bases from V and 2 bases from J, the junction contained 4 bases not matched to a gene. Germline CDR1 MDHEN, CDR2 SYDVKM.

The chain carries TRBV4-1 and TRBJ2-5, with 9 bases identical to TRBD2. CDR3 length equals 15 residues. The V segment lost 4 bases and the J segment 0 bases; nucleotides outside the gene matches: 3. Germline V gives CDR1 MGHRA, CDR2 YSYEKL. CDR3 coding DNA: TGCGCCAGCAGCCTTAGCGGGAGTTACCAAGAGACCCAGTACTTC. As protein: CASSLSGSYQETQYF.

The chain employs TRBV7-9 and TRBJ2-1, with 8 bases identical to TRBD2. Unmatched junction bases numbered 4, after V lost 4 bases and J lost 8 bases. Germline V gene lookup returns CDR1 SEHNR and CDR2 FQNEAQ (reference sequence). This CDR3 comprises 13 residues. CDR3 coding DNA: TGTGCCAGCAGCTCCCGGGGGGGCGATGAGCAGTTCTTC. This encodes CASSSRGGDEQFF.

V is TRBV28 and J is TRBJ2-7; weak D call: TRBD1 (6 bases). CDR3 size: 13 residues. The V and J ends lost 7 bases and 2 bases respectively, with 12 bases between them. Germline loops: CDR1 MDHEN, CDR2 SYDVKM. CDR3 sequence: CASIGQFPYEQYF. As DNA, the CDR3 is TGTGCCAGCATTGGACAGTTTCCCTACGAGCAGTACTTC.

The gene calls are TRBV28 and TRBJ2-6, with D hard to call. Germline loops: CDR1 MDHEN, CDR2 SYDVKM. Trimming removed 8 bases from V and 0 bases from J, with 8 bases in between. This CDR3 is 14 amino acids long. Here the CDR3 reads CASRLYSGANVLTF. The CDR3 region has the DNA TGTGCCAGCCGCCTATACTCTGGGGCCAACGTCCTGACTTTC.

This rearrangement joins TRBV2 to TRBJ2-1; 10 positions match TRBD1. CDR1 SNHLY and CDR2 FYNNEI come from the germline V gene. Losses at the gene ends were 5 bases for V and 4 bases for J; bases not matched to a gene: 17. The CDR3 has 19 amino acids. The CDR3 reads CASSSPGQGTGGGYNEQFF. The CDR3 nucleotides are TGTGCCAGCAGTTCCCCGGGACAGGGGACGGGAGGAGGTTACAATGAGCAGTTCTTC.

The rearrangement joins TRBV11-2 to TRBJ2-7; D not resolved. This CDR3 spans 11 amino acids. Trimming shortened V by 4 bases and J by 3 bases, and 4 bases separated the two germline ends. Germline-derived CDR1 and CDR2 are SGHAT and FQNNGV. CDR3 coding DNA: TGTGCCAGCAGCTATAACTACGAGCAGTACTTC. Translated: CASSYNYEQYF.

This chain links TRBV7-8 with TRBJ2-1; a weak D match, TRBD1 (8 bases). The CDR3 is 17 amino acids. Germline CDR1 reads SGHVS; CDR2 reads FQNEAQ. Trimming cost V 5 bases and J 0 bases, with 17 bases left between them. The CDR3 loop is CASSPDRDYLSYNEQFF. In DNA, the CDR3 is TGTGCCAGCAGCCCGGACAGGGACTATCTCTCCTACAATGAGCAGTTCTTC.

This sequence joins TRBV5-1 and TRBJ2-1, with no clear D. The germline V gene has CDR1 SGHRS and CDR2 YFSETQ. Trimming stripped 2 bases from V and 4 bases from J, with 7 bases between. CDR3 length: 13 residues. CDR3 sequence: CASSFSQYNEQFF. The DNA of the CDR3 is TGCGCCAGCAGCTTTTCCCAATACAATGAGCAGTTCTTC.

This clone appeared a few times. The J gene is TRBJ1-4, the V gene TRBV6-5, with D perhaps TRBD1 (5 bases). Trimming shortened V by 7 bases and J by 5 bases, and 11 bases separated the two germline ends. Germline values: CDR1 MNHEY, CDR2 SVGAGI. This CDR3 contains 13 residues. The CDR3 coding sequence is TGTGCCAGCACCACGGGGGGGAATGAAAAACTGTTTTTT. This encodes CASTTGGNEKLFF.

The rearrangement links TRBV7-9 to TRBJ1-3; D gene uncertain. The V end was cut by 5 bases, the J end by 0 bases, with 8 bases between. Germline V gene lookup returns CDR1 SEHNR and CDR2 FQNEAQ (reference sequence). The CDR3 extends over 14 amino acids. CDR3 region: CASSQEFSGNTIYF. CDR3 nucleotide sequence: TGTGCCAGCAGCCAAGAGTTCTCTGGAAACACCATATATTTT.

The rearrangement links TRBV4-1 to TRBJ2-2; D possibly corresponds to TRBD1 (6 bases). Trimming stripped 5 bases from V and 0 bases from J, with 16 bases between. The CDR3 loop spans 17 amino acids. Germline V gene lookup returns CDR1 MGHRA and CDR2 YSYEKL. CDR3 in amino acids: CASSEATGLANTGELFF. CDR3 nucleotide sequence: TGCGCCAGCAGCGAAGCCACAGGGTTAGCGAACACCGGGGAGCTGTTTTTT.

This chain connects TRBV28 to TRBJ1-5; tentative D call: TRBD1 (5 bases). Trimming took 4 bases from V and 6 from J, leaving 13 bases between them. The germline V gene encodes CDR1 MDHEN and CDR2 SYDVKM. The CDR3 is made up of 14 amino acids. DNA for the CDR3: TGTGCCAGCAGTTCCCGACAGAGTTTTCAGCCCCAGCATTTT. Translation: CASSSRQSFQPQHF.

The chain uses TRBV6-6 and TRBJ2-1; 13 bases align to TRBD2. The CDR3 length is 15 residues. Trimming took 7 bases from V and 7 from J; bases not matched to a gene: 7. Germline CDR1 reads MNHNY; CDR2 reads SVGAGI (reference sequence). DNA for the CDR3: TGTGCCAGCACCATAGGACTAGCGGGAGCGAATGAGCAGTTCTTC. This sequence encodes CASTIGLAGANEQFF.

The rearrangement joins TRBV6-5 to TRBJ1-2; the D gene is possibly TRBD1 (5 bases). Per the germline V gene, CDR1 is MNHEY and CDR2 is SVGAGI. The V end lost 3 bases, the J end lost 8 bases, and 10 bases lay between the germline ends. There are 12 residues in the CDR3. In DNA form, the CDR3 reads TGTGCCAGCAGTTATAGGGGAGGAGGCTACACCTTC. Translating gives CASSYRGGGYTF.

The chain uses TRBV5-1 and TRBJ1-1; 7 bases map to TRBD1. With V trimmed by 7 bases and J by 0 bases, 6 bases remained unmatched. CDR3 length: 14 residues. Per the germline V gene, CDR1 is SGHRS and CDR2 is YFSETQ. CDR3 DNA sequence: TGCGCCAGCGCCTACAGGGGATTGAACACTGAAGCTTTCTTT. The encoded protein is CASAYRGLNTEAFF.

This clone was detected once. The rearrangement joins TRBV2 to TRBJ1-4; D perhaps matches TRBD1 (5 bases). Germline assignment: CDR1 SNHLY and CDR2 FYNNEI. Trimming took 5 bases from V and 8 from J, leaving 15 bases between them. The CDR3 sequence is 14 residues long. The CDR3 DNA reads TGTGCCAGCAGTCCGACAGTAAATAACGAAAAACTGTTTTTT. This sequence encodes CASSPTVNNEKLFF.

The chain combines TRBV7-2 with TRBJ1-5, with TRBD1 identical over 7 bases. The ends lost 1 base at V and 5 bases at J; junction bases unmatched: 8. Germline values: CDR1 SGHTA, CDR2 FQGNSA. CDR3 size: 16 residues. CDR3 sequence reads: CASSLDRGQPDQPQHF. The CDR3 DNA reads TGTGCCAGCAGCTTAGACAGGGGACAGCCGGATCAGCCCCAGCATTTT.

The sample holds a few counts of this clone. The gene calls are TRBV19 and TRBJ2-5; tentatively, D is TRBD2 (6 bases). Germline lookup yields CDR1 LNHDA and CDR2 SQIVND (reference sequence). V shed 4 bases and J shed 4 bases, with 13 bases lying between them. The CDR3 covers 14 residues. The CDR3 DNA reads as TGTGCCAGTAGTAGCTCGGGACTTCGAGAGACCCAGTACTTC. As protein: CASSSSGLRETQYF.